The 3 T cell receptor beta chains in this list originate from one sample, sequenced in a study of blood T cells in healthy people across ages. Using a J-beta primer mix together with a sample-barcoded 5' primer, a second PCR was run for roughly 7 to 11 cycles. MiXCR was run by TCRdb on the 5' RACE reads, yielding one entry per CDR3 protein. Found here are 700,000 to 900,000 distinct CDR3 sequences, 40% to 65% of them singletons; the top ten hold roughly 40%. The sequenced sample consisted of blood. These receptors originate from a man of 80 years or more in good health.

This rearrangement joins TRBV20-1 to TRBJ1-1; perhaps TRBD1 as D (6 bases). Germline values: CDR1 DFQATT, CDR2 SNEGSKA (reference sequence). V was shortened by 3 bases and J by 5 bases, with 19 bases between the two germline ends. The CDR3 is 15 amino acids. The CDR3 sequence: CSASQDSSGSTEAFF. CDR3 DNA sequence: TGCAGTGCTAGTCAGGACAGTTCGGGTTCTACTGAAGCTTTCTTT.

This clonotype was seen more than once but under ten times. The chain joins TRBV20-1 to TRBJ2-3; 13 bases agree with TRBD2. The CDR3 sequence is 16 residues long. With 1 base clipped from V and 5 bases from J, the junction kept 6 bases outside the gene matches. In germline, CDR1 is DFQATT, CDR2 SNEGSKA (reference sequence). This CDR3 is CSARGWTSGRGDTQYF. DNA for the CDR3: TGCAGTGCTAGAGGGTGGACTAGCGGGAGAGGAGATACGCAGTATTTT.

The chain combines TRBV9 with TRBJ2-3; 7 positions match TRBD2. The junction had 9 bases not matched to a gene; V was cut back by 4 bases and J by 1 base. Germline assignment: CDR1 SGDLS and CDR2 YYNGEE. CDR3 length: 16 residues. The chain's CDR3 is CASSTGLVARTDTQYF. Written as DNA, the CDR3 is TGTGCCAGCAGCACCGGACTAGTGGCTCGCACAGATACGCAGTATTTT.